What follows are 27 T cell receptor beta chains derived from one specimen sequenced in a study of T cell responses to AZD1222 COVID-19 vaccine. Profiling relied on immunoSEQ multiplex PCR, and the TCRdb table lists in-frame clones only, not all of them. This repertoire shows some 150,000 clones, 92% found once; its top ten account for less than 2%. Here the sequenced sample was peripheral blood, taken on day 0 of AZD1222 vaccination. The receptors were sampled from an adult in good health.

The V call is TRBV2, the J call TRBJ1-5; D gene ambiguous. Germline V gene lookup returns CDR1 SNHLY and CDR2 FYNNEI. V lost 4 bases to trimming and J lost 4 bases, with 11 bases between them. This CDR3 region has 14 residues. The chain's CDR3 is CASSVVSNNQPQHF. The DNA for the CDR3 is TGTGCCAGCAGTGTGGTGTCCAATAATCAGCCCCAGCATTTT.

This clone was recorded once. The V call is TRBV3-1 (or the pseudogene TRBV3-2), the J call TRBJ2-1; D is undetermined. Trimming pared 4 bases from V and 6 bases from J, leaving 7 bases between. Per the germline V gene, CDR1 is LGHDT and CDR2 is YNNKEL (reference sequence). The CDR3 has 12 residues. The CDR3 DNA is TGTGCCAGCAGCCCCGTTACCAATGAGCAGTTCTTC. This encodes CASSPVTNEQFF.

V gene TRBV7-2 combines with J gene TRBJ2-2, with D uncertain. Looked up from germline, CDR1 is SGHTA and CDR2 is FQGNSA. The CDR3 spans 14 residues. Trimming took off 2 bases at V and 4 bases at J, with 8 bases between the two ends. The CDR3 is CASSLIAGTGELFF. The CDR3, as DNA: TGTGCCAGCAGCTTAATAGCAGGCACCGGGGAGCTGTTTTTT.

This clone turned up a few times. The sample carries other DNA sequences with the same CDR3. The rearrangement joins TRBV5-1 to TRBJ1-1; no clear D gene. CDR1 and CDR2 (germline): SGHRS, YFSETQ. Trimming took off 0 bases at V and 0 bases at J, with 12 bases between the two ends. This CDR3 region has 16 residues. This chain's CDR3 is CASSLGTDGLNTEAFF. The DNA of the CDR3 is TGCGCCAGCAGCTTGGGGACGGACGGGCTGAACACTGAAGCTTTCTTT.

In this sample, this clone turned up once. The V and J genes are TRBV6-4 and TRBJ1-6, with D possibly matching TRBD1 (6 bases). The CDR3 covers 18 residues. The germline gives CDR1 MRHNA, CDR2 SNTAGT. V lost 3 bases and J 2 bases, leaving 17 bases between the germline ends. The CDR3 DNA sequence: TGTGCCAGCAGTGAAGTGGGGGCCGGGGGCCCCTATAATTCACCCCTCCACTTT. It codes for CASSEVGAGGPYNSPLHF.

J is TRBJ1-5 and V is TRBV10-3; D is undetermined. Germline V lookup: CDR1 ENHRY, CDR2 SYGVKD. The germline V and J ends were trimmed by 0 bases and 6 bases, with 12 bases remaining between them. CDR3 length equals 15 residues. The DNA of the CDR3 is TGTGCCATCAGTGAGTCGGCGGGGTCTACTCAGCCCCAGCATTTT. Encoded protein: CAISESAGSTQPQHF.

The chain recombines TRBV30 with TRBJ1-5, with 9 positions matching TRBD1. Germline V gene sequence: CDR1 GTSNPN, CDR2 SVGIG (reference sequence). The V gene end was trimmed by 0 bases and the J gene end by 5 bases; junction bases not matched to a gene: 8. The CDR3 extends over 16 amino acids. This chain's CDR3 is CAWSVPPTGGDQPQHF. CDR3 sequence (DNA): TGTGCCTGGAGTGTACCCCCGACAGGGGGGGATCAGCCCCAGCATTTT.

Notes on this clone: A read error may produce the germline difference seen at one junction end. This chain joins TRBV5-1 and TRBJ2-1; 7 bases fit TRBD1. The CDR3 has 14 residues. Per germline, CDR1 SGHRS and CDR2 YFSETQ. CDR3 amino acids: CASSAGTAYNEQFF. The CDR3 DNA is TGTGCCAGCAGCGCCGGGACAGCTTACAATGAGCAGTTCTTC.

This clone was found once. CDR3 bases: TGTGCCAGTAGTATAGGCAGTGCGAACACCGGGGAGCTGTTTTTT. Protein: CASSIGSANTGELFF. V and J are TRBV19 and TRBJ2-2; D uncertain. The CDR3 has 15 amino acids. Germline values: CDR1 LNHDA, CDR2 SQIVND (reference sequence). V was cut by 1 base and J by 0 bases, with 6 bases left in between.

The rearrangement joins TRBV6-5 to TRBJ1-2; D gene uncertain. The CDR3 has 12 residues. Germline CDR1 reads MNHEY; CDR2 reads SVGAGI. V shed 8 bases and J shed 5 bases, with 12 bases lying between them. The CDR3 region has the DNA TGTGCCAGCGGCCGACATTTTTATGGCTACACCTTC. This encodes CASGRHFYGYTF.

This rearrangement joins TRBV6-5 to TRBJ1-2; 9 nucleotides align to TRBD1. Losses at the gene ends were 5 bases for V and 7 bases for J; bases not matched to a gene: 2. The germline V gene encodes CDR1 MNHEY and CDR2 SVGAGI. There are 12 residues in the CDR3. Here the CDR3 reads CASSLQGAGYTF. DNA of the CDR3: TGTGCCAGCAGTCTACAGGGGGCTGGCTACACCTTC.

This chain links TRBV2 with TRBJ2-4; a possible D gene is TRBD1 (6 bases). Germline values: CDR1 SNHLY, CDR2 FYNNEI. Deletions cut 7 bases from V and 3 bases from J, with 16 bases between. The CDR3 runs 15 residues. Here the CDR3 DNA reads TGTGCCAGCATTCCCAGACAGGAAGTCAAAAACATTCAGTACTTC. It encodes CASIPRQEVKNIQYF.

J is TRBJ1-4 and V is TRBV10-3; D not resolved. V lost 3 bases, J lost 6 bases, and 11 bases lay in between. The germline V gene has CDR1 ENHRY and CDR2 SYGVKD. CDR3 length equals 14 residues. CDR3 in amino acids: CAISERGLYEKLFF. CDR3 sequence (DNA): TGTGCCATCAGTGAACGTGGTTTATATGAAAAACTGTTTTTT.

This chain connects TRBV5-4 to TRBJ1-2; TRBD1 agrees at 8 bases. The CDR3 is 16 amino acids. The V gene end was trimmed by 8 bases and the J gene end by 2 bases; junction bases not matched to a gene: 14. Looked up from germline, CDR1 is SGHNT and CDR2 is YYREEE (reference sequence). CDR3 loop: CASRPGTGTSNYGYTF. The CDR3 region has the DNA TGTGCCAGTAGGCCTGGGACAGGCACGTCCAACTATGGCTACACCTTC.

The chain employs TRBV7-3 and TRBJ2-3; the match to TRBD2 covers 9 bases. V dropped 5 bases and J dropped 2; count of bases not matched to a gene: 8. Germline CDR1 reads SGHTA; CDR2 reads FQGTGA. This CDR3 region has 16 residues. The CDR3 sequence is CASSPRRGGFTDTQYF. The DNA of the CDR3 is TGTGCCAGCAGCCCCCGGCGGGGGGGGTTCACAGATACGCAGTATTTT.

The chain couples TRBV2 to TRBJ1-5; D is undetermined. V lost 2 bases and J 5 bases, leaving 7 bases between the germline ends. CDR1 and CDR2 (germline): SNHLY, FYNNEI. The CDR3 sequence is 13 residues long. This chain's CDR3 is CASSETDYQPQHF. The CDR3 region has the DNA TGTGCCAGCAGTGAAACAGATTATCAGCCCCAGCATTTT.

V gene TRBV5-6 combines with J gene TRBJ1-5; TRBD1 aligns across 8 bases. The CDR3 runs 17 residues. V lost 4 bases, J lost 1 base, and 10 bases stayed unmatched. Germline CDR1 reads SGHDT; CDR2 reads YYEEEE. The CDR3 protein is CASSLRQGRMSNQPQHF. The CDR3 region has the DNA TGTGCCAGCAGCCTCCGACAGGGGAGGATGAGCAATCAGCCCCAGCATTTT.

The V call is TRBV7-9, the J call TRBJ2-2; D is perhaps TRBD1 or TRBD2 (5 bases each). Germline V CDR1 and CDR2: SEHNR, FQNEAQ (reference sequence). V dropped 6 bases and J dropped 2 bases, with 16 bases sitting between them. The CDR3 covers 16 residues. CDR3 sequence: CASRFGTAYNTGELFF. CDR3 nucleotide sequence: TGTGCCAGCAGATTCGGGACGGCCTATAACACCGGGGAGCTGTTTTTT.

This rearrangement joins TRBV18 to TRBJ2-3; the D gene is possibly TRBD2 (6 bases). The germline gives CDR1 KGHSH, CDR2 LQKENI. CDR3 length: 16 amino acids. V was trimmed by 4 bases and J by 2 bases, leaving 16 bases between them. Written as DNA, the CDR3 is TGTGCCAGCTCACTGGGCACGGGACTGAACACAGATACGCAGTATTTT. This gives the protein CASSLGTGLNTDTQYF.

This clone has only one observation. This chain joins TRBV12-3 or TRBV12-4 and TRBJ1-5, with 9 bases aligning to TRBD1. The CDR3 consists of 13 residues. V was clipped by 5 bases and J by 5 bases; unmatched bases: 1. CDR3 DNA sequence: TGTGCCAGCAGTAGGACAGGGGATCAGCCCCAGCATTTT. The encoded protein is CASSRTGDQPQHF.

The chain combines TRBV11-3 with TRBJ2-1, with a weak D call TRBD2 (5 bases). V was cut by 2 bases and J by 1 base, with 9 bases left in between. CDR3 length equals 15 residues. Germline V gene sequence: CDR1 SGHNT, CDR2 YENEEA. CDR3 loop: CASSLKGGSYNEQFF. The CDR3 DNA is TGTGCCAGCAGCTTAAAAGGCGGGTCCTACAATGAGCAGTTCTTC.

The chain recombines TRBV4-3 with TRBJ2-3; no firm D call. The CDR3 covers 14 residues. The V and J ends lost 2 bases and 4 bases respectively, with 10 bases between them. Germline lookup yields CDR1 LGHNA and CDR2 YSLEER. The CDR3 nucleotides are TGCGCCAGCAGCCAACCCTTCGAGGCAGATACGCAGTATTTT. Protein sequence: CASSQPFEADTQYF.

The chain joins TRBV5-4 to TRBJ1-3, with TRBD1 matching 8 bases. The V and J ends lost 4 bases and 0 bases, in that order; junction bases with no gene match: 6. The CDR3 totals 16 residues. Germline V gene lookup returns CDR1 SGHNT and CDR2 YYREEE (reference sequence). The chain's CDR3 is CASSRDRPSSGNTIYF. For the CDR3, the DNA is TGTGCCAGCAGCCGGGACAGGCCGAGCTCTGGAAACACCATATATTTT. Together with reference TRBV5-4 and TRBJ1-3, the CDR3 gives the full variable domain: ETGVTQSPTHLIKTRGQQVTLRCSSQSGHNTVSWYQQALGQGPQFIFQYYREEENGRGNFPPRFSGLQFPNYSSELNVNALELDDSALYLCASSRDRPSSGNTIYFGEGSWLTVV.

The chain employs TRBV2 and TRBJ2-1; 10 nucleotides line up with TRBD1. This CDR3 is 13 amino acids long. The V and J ends lost 3 bases and 8 bases, in that order; junction bases with no gene match: 1. CDR1 and CDR2 (germline): SNHLY, FYNNEI. The CDR3 DNA reads TGTGCCAGCAGTGACGGACAGGGGGATGAGCAGTTCTTC. It specifies CASSDGQGDEQFF.

The chain employs TRBV7-9 and TRBJ2-3, with D unresolved. Germline-derived CDR1 and CDR2 are SEHNR and FQNEAQ (reference sequence). This CDR3 region has 15 residues. V shed 7 bases and J shed 2 bases, with 16 bases lying between them. The CDR3 sequence is CASTSRQANTDTQYF. In nucleotides, the CDR3 is TGTGCCAGCACGTCGAGGCAGGCGAACACAGATACGCAGTATTTT.

The gene calls are TRBV3-1 (or the pseudogene TRBV3-2) and TRBJ2-3, with 8 bases that match TRBD2. There are 14 residues in the CDR3. The germline V gene encodes CDR1 LGHDT and CDR2 YNNKEL (reference sequence). V was clipped by 1 base and J by 5 bases; unmatched bases: 2. The CDR3 coding sequence is TGTGCCAGCAGCCAAGTCAGCGGGGGAGATACGCAGTATTTT. Protein sequence: CASSQVSGGDTQYF.

The chain links TRBV10-2 to TRBJ2-7; D is unclear. V was pared by 5 bases and J by 5 bases, with 13 bases between. CDR3 length: 13 residues. Germline V lookup: CDR1 WSHSY, CDR2 SAAADI. The CDR3 is CASSYPIRNEQYF. The CDR3 bases are TGCGCCAGCAGTTACCCAATTCGGAACGAGCAGTACTTC.